This is a list of T cell receptor beta chains from one sample in a study of blood T cell repertoires in COVID-19. TCRdb's table, derived via immunoSEQ multiplex PCR, lists solely in-frame clones and lacks some. In the table there are hundreds of thousands of clones, around four fifths of which are singletons. The specimen was peripheral blood. The receptors were gathered from a woman of 80 years or more with active or convalescent COVID-19. CDR3s include the opening cysteine and the closing phenylalanine or tryptophan. A D gene is named only where the DNA matches it firmly. Not every row has a clone size; where given, it reads once, few, many or a size class.

v_gene	j_gene	abundance	d_gene	CDR3nt	CDR3aa
TRBV30	TRBJ2-2	NA	NA	TGTGCCTGGAGTCCTCGAAGGGGGTTTACGGACACCGGGGAGCTGTTTTTT	CAWSPRRGFTDTGELFF
TRBV15	TRBJ2-1	NA	TRBD2	TGTGCCACCAAAGGTAAAGCGGGAGTGGGAGAGCAGTTCTTC	CATKGKAGVGEQFF
TRBV2	TRBJ1-5	NA	TRBD1	TGTGCCAGCAGACGAGGACAGGGGGTGTCTAGCAATCAGCCCCAGCATTTT	CASRRGQGVSSNQPQHF
TRBV5-1	TRBJ2-7	few	NA	TGCGCCAGCAGCTTGGGGCAGGGAGGTTACGAGCAGTACTTC	CASSLGQGGYEQYF
TRBV11-1	TRBJ2-2	NA	NA	TGTGCCAGCACCGGGACAAAGGAGCTGTTTTTT	CASTGTKELFF
TRBV2	TRBJ2-1	NA	TRBD1	TGTGCCAGCACCGGGACAGGGAGTCGCGGGGAGCAGTTCTTC	CASTGTGSRGEQFF
TRBV5-1	TRBJ2-1	once	TRBD2	TGCGCCAGCAGCTTACTTCTGGGACTAGCGGGAGGCCGCCACAATGAGCAGTTCTTC	CASSLLLGLAGGRHNEQFF
TRBV5-1	TRBJ2-1	NA	TRBD2	TGCGCCAGCAGCCAAACTCCTAGCGGGGGGTACAATGAGCAGTTCTTC	CASSQTPSGGYNEQFF
TRBV15	TRBJ2-3	NA	NA	TGTGCCACCAGCAGAGGGGCCTCCGTTGGGAGCACAGATACGCAGTATTTT	CATSRGASVGSTDTQYF
TRBV11-2	TRBJ2-5	NA	NA	TGTGCCAGCAGCTTAGTTGTCTCCCAAGAGACCCAGTACTTC	CASSLVVSQETQYF